This paragraph reports one TCR beta chain. Which antigen it targets is not known. Per-nucleotide qualities are absent, and no much larger clonotype sits a single base away. The data stem from a study of PD-L1 blockade in urothelial cancer (dated by TCRdb to about 2017). Some background on the complete study: Therapy was started in the mid-2010s for all patients, and atezolizumab 1,200 mg was administered intravenously every 3 weeks. About 85% of the roughly 29 patients were males with bladder-origin urothelial cancer, and about 60% of the 29 reported a prior smoking history. Patients had an ECOG performance status of 0 or 1 and had received between 0 and 3 prior chemotherapy regimens. Blood samples were analyzed at two time points: 3 weeks after treatment start (second dose) and 6 weeks after treatment start. Blood samples yielded a median of around 150,000 T cells and some 80,000 unique TCRs, with median clonality roughly 0.082. Somatic, immune and clinical correlates of response to PD-L1 blockade with atezolizumab in urothelial cancer were the focus of an exploratory multi-omic analysis. Pretreatment tumor samples, along with matched peripheral blood serially collected before and after atezolizumab treatment, were subjected to TCR sequencing. Durable clinical benefit was defined as progression-free survival longer than 6 months, and TCR features were also tested against progression-free and overall survival. In the same patients, whole exome sequencing and RNA sequencing of pretreatment tumors were performed in addition to TCR sequencing. Eight to ten patients achieved durable clinical benefit and fewer than 25 did not. Pretreatment blood TCR-seq was available for twenty-nine patients, at least one posttreatment blood collection was obtained for some 25 patients, and tumor TCR-seq was available for some 25 patients.

Synthetic TCR analog templates were spiked into each PCR to estimate absolute template abundance from read counts. The immunoSEQ assay used bias-controlled V and J gene primers to amplify TCRbeta CDR3 regions from genomic DNA. Sequencing of rearranged TCRbeta segments was done at approximately 20X coverage. For the original study's pipeline: Clustering was used to correct sequencing errors, and CDR3s were annotated against IMGT to assign V, D and J genes. Downstream analyses used only productive TCRbeta rearrangements and left out out-of-frame or stop-codon sequences. Clonality was calculated as one minus the Shannon entropy normalized by the log of the number of unique productive sequences. Clones differing between time points or between blood and tumor were identified by Fisher's exact test with Benjamini-Hochberg correction at adjusted p below 0.01. TCRdb took this table from immuneACCESS and kept in-frame rearrangements with V and J called. Such tables lack part of the clones; where checked against another copy, unresolved V genes explain under half of the gap, and the rest is unexplained. V and J calls and clone size are those listed in that table; D and trimming were worked out from the DNA. Within this sample are roughly 20,000 clones, with 80% to 90% of them counted one time only. Less than 4.5% of the sample goes to the ten largest clones.

CDR1 and CDR2 are read off the germline V gene as KGHSH and LQKENI. V is pruned by 2 bases and J by 1 base, leaving 9 bases of the junction without a gene match. The CDR3 measures 19 amino acids from cysteine to phenylalanine. CDR3 DNA only is kept here, 57 bases in frame from base 1. Overall results and qualifications from the work: Because the sample size was small (n of about 30) and many of the analyses were exploratory, the results are meant to be hypothesis-generating. At 3 weeks after the start of treatment, tumor-associated TCR clones in peripheral blood had expanded more in patients with durable benefit (n of about 21, p = 0.022). A pretreatment peripheral blood TCR clonality below the median was linked to improved progression-free and overall survival.

A total of around 30 patients with locally advanced or metastatic urothelial carcinoma, treated at Memorial Sloan Kettering on a trial protocol, made up the cohort. Peripheral blood mononuclear cells were collected pretreatment and during treatment, with between 1 and 8 total time points obtained per patient. The Qiagen DNeasy Blood extraction kit was used to purify genomic DNA from total PBMCs and tumor samples. Collected pretreatment and during treatment, PBMCs were isolated and stored as previously described. Recombination connected TRBV18 to TRBJ2-5, and 14 junctional nucleotides match TRBD2. Here the sequenced sample was PBMCs, taken around atezolizumab (anti-PD-L1) treatment. This receptor was obtained from a man aged 45-60 years with urothelial cancer. At the DNA level, the sequence is TGTGCCAGCTCACCAAGGCGACTAGCGGGAGGGCAGGGCCAAGAGACCCAGTACTTC. Its amino acids are CASSPRRLAGGQGQETQYF.